The present entry profiles one TCR beta chain with its context. The CDR3 is made up of 17 amino acids. CDR1 and CDR2 (germline): LNHDA, SQIVND (reference sequence). Trimming stripped 3 bases from V and 0 bases from J, with 15 bases between. TCRdb passed the 5' RACE reads through MiXCR, listing each CDR3 protein once. This table holds under 300,000 distinct CDR3 sequences, 7.5% to 9.5% found once. The data belong to a study of T-cell memory formation after mild COVID-19. This sequence joins TRBV19 and TRBJ1-3; D call uncertain. The material sequenced was PBMCs or a T cell subset sorted from them (not recorded which). The clonotype was recovered from a man aged 18 to 30 who had mild COVID-19 (a few samples of this study predate the infection). Cell type and time point are not known. The CDR3 region has the DNA TGTGCCAGTAGTATCGGGTGGCACGGAAGCTCTGGAAACACCATATATTTT. Translation: CASSIGWHGSSGNTIYF.